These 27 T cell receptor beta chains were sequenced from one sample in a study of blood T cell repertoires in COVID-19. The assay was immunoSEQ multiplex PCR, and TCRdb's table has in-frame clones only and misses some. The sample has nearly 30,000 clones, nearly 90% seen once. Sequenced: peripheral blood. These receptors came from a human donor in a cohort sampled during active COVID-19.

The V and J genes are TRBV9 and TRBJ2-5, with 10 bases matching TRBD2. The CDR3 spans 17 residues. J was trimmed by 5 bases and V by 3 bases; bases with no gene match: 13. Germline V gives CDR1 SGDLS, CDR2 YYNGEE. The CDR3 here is CASSASAKRGGEETQYF. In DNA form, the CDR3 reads TGTGCCAGCAGCGCCTCAGCAAAGCGGGGGGGCGAGGAGACCCAGTACTTC. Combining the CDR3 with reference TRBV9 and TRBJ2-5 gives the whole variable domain DSGVTQTPKHLITATGQRVTLRCSPRSGDLSVYWYQQSLDQGLQFLIQYYNGEERAKGNILERFSAQQFPDLHSELNLSSLELGDSALYFCASSASAKRGGEETQYFGPGTRLLVL.

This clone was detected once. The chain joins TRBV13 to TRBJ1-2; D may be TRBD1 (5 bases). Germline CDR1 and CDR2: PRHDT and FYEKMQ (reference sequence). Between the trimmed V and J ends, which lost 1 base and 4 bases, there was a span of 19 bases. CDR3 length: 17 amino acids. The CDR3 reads CASSLVGHPTATYGYTF. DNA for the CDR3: TGTGCCAGCAGCTTAGTGGGGCACCCCACTGCAACCTATGGCTACACCTTC. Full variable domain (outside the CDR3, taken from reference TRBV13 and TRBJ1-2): AAGVIQSPRHLIKEKRETATLKCYPIPRHDTVYWYQQGPGQDPQFLISFYEKMQSDKGSIPDRFSAQQFSDYHSELNMSSLELGDSALYFCASSLVGHPTATYGYTFGSGTRLTVV.

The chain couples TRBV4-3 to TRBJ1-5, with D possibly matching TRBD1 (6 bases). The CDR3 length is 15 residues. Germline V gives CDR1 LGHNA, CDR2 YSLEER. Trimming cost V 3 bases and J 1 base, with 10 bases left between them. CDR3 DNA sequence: TGCGCCAGCAGCCACAACAGGGCCAGCAATCAGCCCCAGCATTTT. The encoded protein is CASSHNRASNQPQHF.

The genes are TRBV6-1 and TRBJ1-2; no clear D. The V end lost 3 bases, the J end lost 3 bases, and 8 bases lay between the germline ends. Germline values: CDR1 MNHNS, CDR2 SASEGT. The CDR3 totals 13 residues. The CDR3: CASSESQDYGYTF. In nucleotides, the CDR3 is TGTGCCAGCAGTGAGTCGCAGGACTATGGCTACACCTTC.

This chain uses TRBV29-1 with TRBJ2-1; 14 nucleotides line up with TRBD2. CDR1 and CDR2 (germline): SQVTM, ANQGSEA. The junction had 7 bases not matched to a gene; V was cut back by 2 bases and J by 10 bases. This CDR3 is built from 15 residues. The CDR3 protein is CSVELGTSGGREQFF. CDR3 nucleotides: TGCAGCGTTGAATTGGGGACTAGCGGGGGACGGGAGCAGTTCTTC.

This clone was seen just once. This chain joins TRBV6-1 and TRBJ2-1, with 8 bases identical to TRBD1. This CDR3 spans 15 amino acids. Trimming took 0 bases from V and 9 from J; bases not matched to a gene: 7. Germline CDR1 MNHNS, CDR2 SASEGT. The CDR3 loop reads CASSEAVGQGGEQFF. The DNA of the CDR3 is TGTGCCAGCAGTGAAGCGGTCGGACAGGGAGGTGAGCAGTTCTTC.

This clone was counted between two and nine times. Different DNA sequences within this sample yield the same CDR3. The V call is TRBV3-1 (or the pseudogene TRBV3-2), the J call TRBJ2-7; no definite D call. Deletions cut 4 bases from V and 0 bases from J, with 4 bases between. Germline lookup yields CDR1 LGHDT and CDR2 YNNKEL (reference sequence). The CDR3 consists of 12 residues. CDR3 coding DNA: TGTGCCAGCAGCCCCAGCTCCTACGAGCAGTACTTC. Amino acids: CASSPSSYEQYF.

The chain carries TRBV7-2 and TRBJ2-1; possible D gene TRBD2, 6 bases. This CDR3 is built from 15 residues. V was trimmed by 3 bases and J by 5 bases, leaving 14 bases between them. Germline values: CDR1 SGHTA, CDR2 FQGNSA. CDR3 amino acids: CASSFLGGIDNEQFF. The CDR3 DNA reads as TGTGCCAGCAGCTTTTTGGGGGGTATCGACAATGAGCAGTTCTTC.

Here the CDR3 DNA reads TGCGCCAGCAGCCATCTATTGTCAGGGAGGGGGGACTATGGCTACACCTTC. Its protein is CASSHLLSGRGDYGYTF. This rearrangement joins TRBV4-1 to TRBJ1-2; the D gene is possibly TRBD1 (6 bases). Germline V gene data show CDR1 as MGHRA and CDR2 as YSYEKL. The CDR3 runs to 17 residues. V lost 3 bases and J lost 3, with 20 bases in between.

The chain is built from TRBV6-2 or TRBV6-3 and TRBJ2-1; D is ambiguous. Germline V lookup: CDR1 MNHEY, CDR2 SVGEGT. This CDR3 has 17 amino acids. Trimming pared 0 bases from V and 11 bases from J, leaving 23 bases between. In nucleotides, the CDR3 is TGTGCCAGCAGTTACTCTTCCGGAGTGGCAGCAGCCCAAAAGCAGTTCTTC. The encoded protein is CASSYSSGVAAAQKQFF.

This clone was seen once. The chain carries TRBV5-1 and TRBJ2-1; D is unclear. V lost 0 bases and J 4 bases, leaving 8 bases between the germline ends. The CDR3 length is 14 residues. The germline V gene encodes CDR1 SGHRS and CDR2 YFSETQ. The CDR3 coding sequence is TGCGCCAGCAGCTTGGACAGACAATACAATGAGCAGTTCTTC. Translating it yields CASSLDRQYNEQFF.

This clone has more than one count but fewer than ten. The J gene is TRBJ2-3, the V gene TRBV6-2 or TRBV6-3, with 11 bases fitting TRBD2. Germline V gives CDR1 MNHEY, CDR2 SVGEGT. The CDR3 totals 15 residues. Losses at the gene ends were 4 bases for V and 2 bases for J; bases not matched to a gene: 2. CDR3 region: CASSLGLAVTDTQYF. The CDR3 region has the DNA TGTGCCAGCAGTTTGGGACTAGCGGTCACAGATACGCAGTATTTT.

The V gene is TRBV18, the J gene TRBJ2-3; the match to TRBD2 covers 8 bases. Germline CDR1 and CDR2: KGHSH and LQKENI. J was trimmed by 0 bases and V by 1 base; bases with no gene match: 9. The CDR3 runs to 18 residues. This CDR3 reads CASSPRMDLAGSTDTQYF. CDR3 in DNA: TGTGCCAGCTCACCACGGATGGACTTAGCGGGGAGCACAGATACGCAGTATTTT.

The CDR3 is CASSITSGSSTDTQYF. DNA for the CDR3: TGTGCCAGCAGTATTACTAGCGGATCTAGCACAGATACGCAGTATTTT. The chain recombines TRBV28 with TRBJ2-3, with 8 nucleotides matching TRBD2. This CDR3 is built from 16 residues. With 5 bases clipped from V and 0 bases from J, the junction kept 7 bases outside the gene matches. CDR1 and CDR2 (germline): MDHEN, SYDVKM.

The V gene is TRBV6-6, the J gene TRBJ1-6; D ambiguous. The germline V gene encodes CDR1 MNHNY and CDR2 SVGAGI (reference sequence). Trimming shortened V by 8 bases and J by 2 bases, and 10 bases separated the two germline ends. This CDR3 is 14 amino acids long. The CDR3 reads CASGLGAYNSPLHF. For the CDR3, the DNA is TGTGCCAGCGGATTGGGCGCCTATAATTCACCCCTCCACTTT.

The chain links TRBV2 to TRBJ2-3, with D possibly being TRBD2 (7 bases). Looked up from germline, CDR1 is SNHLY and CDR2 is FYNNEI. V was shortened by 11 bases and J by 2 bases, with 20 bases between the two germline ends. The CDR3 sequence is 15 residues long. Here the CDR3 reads CAESREGGTTDTQYF. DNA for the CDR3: TGTGCCGAGAGCAGGGAGGGGGGAACCACAGATACGCAGTATTTT.

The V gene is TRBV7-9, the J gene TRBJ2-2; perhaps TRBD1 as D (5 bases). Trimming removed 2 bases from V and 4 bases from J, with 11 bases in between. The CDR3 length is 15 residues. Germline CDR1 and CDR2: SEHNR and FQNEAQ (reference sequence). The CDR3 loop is CASSLLGLVTGELFF. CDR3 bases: TGTGCCAGCAGCTTATTGGGGCTTGTCACCGGGGAGCTGTTTTTT.

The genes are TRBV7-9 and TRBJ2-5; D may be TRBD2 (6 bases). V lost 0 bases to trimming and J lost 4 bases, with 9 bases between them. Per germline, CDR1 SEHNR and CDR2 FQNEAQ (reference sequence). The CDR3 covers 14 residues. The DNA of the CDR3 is TGTGCCAGCAGCTTAGCGGGGGGTAGAGAGACCCAGTACTTC. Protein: CASSLAGGRETQYF.

The CDR3 DNA reads as TGCGCCAGCAGCCAAGAACAGGGATACGAGCAGTACTTC. As protein: CASSQEQGYEQYF. The V gene is TRBV4-1, the J gene TRBJ2-7; possible D gene TRBD1, 6 bases. Germline V gene lookup returns CDR1 MGHRA and CDR2 YSYEKL. The V and J ends lost 0 bases and 4 bases respectively, with 7 bases between them. This CDR3 spans 13 amino acids.

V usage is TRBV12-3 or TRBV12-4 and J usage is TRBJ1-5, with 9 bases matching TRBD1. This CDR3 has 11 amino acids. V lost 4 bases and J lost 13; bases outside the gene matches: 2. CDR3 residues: CASSSGQGQHF. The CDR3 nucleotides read TGTGCCAGCAGTTCGGGACAGGGACAGCATTTT.

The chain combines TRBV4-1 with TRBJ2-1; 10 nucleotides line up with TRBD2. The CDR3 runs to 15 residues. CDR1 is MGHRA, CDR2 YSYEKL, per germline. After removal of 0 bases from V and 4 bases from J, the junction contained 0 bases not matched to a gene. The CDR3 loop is CASSQELAGYNEQFF. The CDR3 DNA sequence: TGCGCCAGCAGCCAAGAACTAGCGGGATACAATGAGCAGTTCTTC.

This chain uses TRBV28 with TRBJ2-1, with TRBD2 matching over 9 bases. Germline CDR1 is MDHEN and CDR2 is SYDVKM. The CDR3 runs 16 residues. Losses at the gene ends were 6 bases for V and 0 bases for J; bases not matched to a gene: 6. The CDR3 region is CASSSVSGSSYNEQFF. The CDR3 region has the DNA TGTGCCAGCAGCTCGGTTAGCGGGAGCTCCTACAATGAGCAGTTCTTC.

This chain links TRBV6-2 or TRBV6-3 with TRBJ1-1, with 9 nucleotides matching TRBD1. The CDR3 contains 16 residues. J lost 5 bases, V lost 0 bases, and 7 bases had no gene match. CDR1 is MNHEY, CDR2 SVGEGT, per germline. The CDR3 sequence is CASSYSIDRGWTEAFF. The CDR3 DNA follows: TGTGCCAGCAGTTACTCGATTGACAGGGGGTGGACTGAAGCTTTCTTT.

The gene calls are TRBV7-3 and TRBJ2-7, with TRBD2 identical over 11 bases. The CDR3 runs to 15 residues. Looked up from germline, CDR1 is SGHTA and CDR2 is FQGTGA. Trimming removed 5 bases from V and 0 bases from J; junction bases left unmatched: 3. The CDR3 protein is CASSLAGGYSYEQYF. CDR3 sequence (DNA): TGTGCCAGCAGCCTAGCGGGGGGATACTCCTACGAGCAGTACTTC.

CDR3 loop: CASSVKGAGGELFF. The DNA of the CDR3 is TGTGCCAGCAGCGTAAAGGGGGCGGGCGGGGAGCTGTTTTTT. This rearrangement joins TRBV9 to TRBJ2-2; 7 bases fit TRBD1. The CDR3 has 14 residues. CDR1 is SGDLS and CDR2 is YYNGEE in the germline V gene. V trimming: 1 base; J trimming: 7 bases; junction bases outside the gene matches: 4. The entire variable domain, with the rest obtained from reference TRBV9 and TRBJ2-2, is as follows: DSGVTQTPKHLITATGQRVTLRCSPRSGDLSVYWYQQSLDQGLQFLIQYYNGEERAKGNILERFSAQQFPDLHSELNLSSLELGDSALYFCASSVKGAGGELFFGEGSRLTVL.

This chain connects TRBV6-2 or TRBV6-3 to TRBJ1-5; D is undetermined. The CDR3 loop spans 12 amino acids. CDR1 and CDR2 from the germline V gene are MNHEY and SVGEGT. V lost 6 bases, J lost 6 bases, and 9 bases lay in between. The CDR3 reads CASSHLSQPQHF. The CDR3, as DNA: TGTGCCAGCAGCCACCTTAGTCAGCCCCAGCATTTT.

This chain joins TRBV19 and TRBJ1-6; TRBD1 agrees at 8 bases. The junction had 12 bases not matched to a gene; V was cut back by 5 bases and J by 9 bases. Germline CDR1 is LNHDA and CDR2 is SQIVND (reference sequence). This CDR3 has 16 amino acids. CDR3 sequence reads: CASSEVGTGSGSPLHF. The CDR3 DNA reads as TGTGCCAGTAGTGAAGTCGGGACAGGTAGCGGTTCACCCCTCCACTTT.